This passage covers 6 T cell receptor beta chains from one sample sequenced in a study of blood T cell repertoires in COVID-19 (dated by TCRdb to about 2020). Library prep was done by the immunoSEQ multiplex PCR assay. As stored in TCRdb, this immuneACCESS dataset retains in-frame rearrangements with V and J assigned. A fraction of the clones does not appear; measured against another copy, unresolved V genes explain less than half of the discrepancy, and the remainder lacks a known reason. The sample table contains 400,000 to 550,000 clones; only one count was recorded for around 89% of them. About 4.3% of the sample goes to the ten largest clones. The material sequenced was peripheral blood. These receptors were obtained from a woman aged 25 to 39 with acute or convalescent COVID-19.

V gene TRBV5-1 combines with J gene TRBJ2-5; D remains unclear. Germline loops: CDR1 SGHRS, CDR2 YFSETQ. The V end lost 0 bases, the J end lost 5 bases, and 8 bases lay between the germline ends. CDR3 length: 13 amino acids. The CDR3 coding sequence is TGCGCCAGCAGCTTGGAGCTTATCGAGACCCAGTACTTC. Its protein product is CASSLELIETQYF.

This sequence joins TRBV19 and TRBJ2-1; D may be TRBD2 (6 bases). The germline gives CDR1 LNHDA, CDR2 SQIVND (reference sequence). Trimming took 3 bases from V and 8 from J, leaving 26 bases between them. The CDR3 has 18 amino acids. CDR3 amino acids: CASSITVRSSGPPHEQFF. DNA of the CDR3: TGTGCCAGTAGTATCACCGTACGTAGTAGCGGCCCTCCCCATGAGCAGTTCTTC.

The gene calls are TRBV28 and TRBJ2-6; D remains ambiguous. Germline V gene lookup returns CDR1 MDHEN and CDR2 SYDVKM. V was clipped by 3 bases and J by 0 bases, with 9 bases between them. The CDR3 is made up of 16 amino acids. CDR3 residues: CASSLFFYSGANVLTF. CDR3 sequence (DNA): TGTGCCAGCAGTTTGTTTTTCTACTCTGGGGCCAACGTCCTGACTTTC.

The chain links TRBV6-1 to TRBJ1-5; a weak D match, TRBD1 (5 bases). The CDR3 spans 12 residues. Trimming removed 3 bases at V and 6 bases at J, with 6 bases between. The germline V gene has CDR1 MNHNS and CDR2 SASEGT. CDR3 coding DNA: TGTGCCAGCAGTGAGCAGGGTCAGCCCCAGCATTTT. Translation: CASSEQGQPQHF.

This clone has just one count. The chain couples TRBV6-5 to TRBJ2-5; TRBD2 is a possible D gene (5 bases). V was clipped by 2 bases and J by 4 bases, with 5 bases between them. The CDR3 totals 12 residues. Germline assignment: CDR1 MNHEY and CDR2 SVGAGI. The CDR3 DNA sequence: TGTGCCAGCAGTTACGAGGGAGAGACCCAGTACTTC. It is translated as CASSYEGETQYF.

The chain is built from TRBV28 and TRBJ2-1; 12 bases are a match to TRBD2. CDR3 length: 19 amino acids. J lost 2 bases, V lost 3 bases, and 11 bases had no gene match. Germline assignment: CDR1 MDHEN and CDR2 SYDVKM. The CDR3 DNA sequence: TGTGCCAGCAGTTTTGTATACTTGACTAGCGGGGGTACCTACAATGAGCAGTTCTTC. Translating gives CASSFVYLTSGGTYNEQFF.